The 13 T cell receptor beta chains in this list originate from one sample, sequenced in a study of shared T cell receptors in the human thymus. TCRdb keeps only in-frame clones here, not all; method: immunoSEQ multiplex PCR. Among hundreds of thousands of clones listed, 70% to 90% were seen once. These records were also assigned to another study, of human thymus T cells.

Sequenced: thymocytes. Receptor source: a boy in the first two years of life with a congenital heart defect.

This clone occurred once. At one of its ends the junction is not consistent with the germline gene, which may arise from a read error. The chain is built from TRBV7-8 and TRBJ1-1; no definite D call. Germline CDR1 reads SGHVS; CDR2 reads FQNEAQ. This CDR3 region has 15 residues. The CDR3 sequence is CASSLAVQVNTEAFF. The CDR3 nucleotides are TGTGCCAGCAGCCTAGCTGTCCAGGTTAACACTGAAGCTTTCTTT.

This clone appeared once. The chain recombines TRBV27 with TRBJ1-2, with D hard to call. This CDR3 comprises 14 residues. Deletions cut 5 bases from V and 7 bases from J, with 17 bases between. Per the germline V gene, CDR1 is MNHEY and CDR2 is SMNVEV (reference sequence). The CDR3 coding sequence is TGTGCCAGCAGTCCCCCGGGTTGGGAGATTGGCTACACCTTC. This encodes CASSPPGWEIGYTF.

V is TRBV7-8 and J is TRBJ2-7, with a tentative D call TRBD2 (6 bases). Between the trimmed V and J ends, which lost 4 bases and 5 bases, there was a span of 15 bases. CDR3 size: 14 residues. CDR1 SGHVS and CDR2 FQNEAQ come from the germline V gene. CDR3 loop: CASSSSSESNEQYF. The CDR3 DNA follows: TGTGCCAGCAGCTCGTCTAGCGAGTCGAACGAGCAGTACTTC.

This chain links TRBV5-4 with TRBJ2-4; TRBD2 matches 7 bases. The CDR3 covers 14 residues. CDR1 and CDR2 from the germline V gene are SGHNT and YYREEE (reference sequence). The V and J ends lost 2 bases and 1 base, in that order; junction bases with no gene match: 0. CDR3 nucleotide sequence: TGTGCCAGCAGCTTTAGCGGGGCCAAAAACATTCAGTACTTC. It yields the protein CASSFSGAKNIQYF.

The V and J genes are TRBV5-6 and TRBJ2-3, with TRBD1 matching 8 bases. Germline CDR1 and CDR2: SGHDT and YYEEEE. V lost 2 bases and J lost 1; bases outside the gene matches: 3. The CDR3 contains 15 residues. CDR3 amino acids: CASSFQGAGTDTQYF. The CDR3 DNA reads TGTGCCAGCAGCTTCCAGGGGGCAGGCACAGATACGCAGTATTTT.

The V and J genes are TRBV6-1 and TRBJ1-1; D is ambiguous. V was clipped by 6 bases and J by 6 bases, with 8 bases between them. The CDR3 sequence is 11 residues long. The germline V gene has CDR1 MNHNS and CDR2 SASEGT. The DNA for the CDR3 is TGTGCCAGCAGAATGGGCTCTGAAGCTTTCTTT. Translation gives CASRMGSEAFF.

Regarding this clone: This specimen includes other DNA sequences encoding the same CDR3. V usage is TRBV11-2 and J usage is TRBJ2-7; no firm D call. Germline CDR1 and CDR2: SGHAT and FQNNGV. The length of the CDR3 is 13 residues. V was cut by 0 bases and J by 0 bases, with 3 bases left in between. CDR3 amino acids: CASSLDSSYEQYF. CDR3 in DNA: TGTGCCAGCAGCTTAGACAGCTCCTACGAGCAGTACTTC.

This rearrangement joins TRBV27 to TRBJ2-7; a possible D gene is TRBD1 (6 bases). CDR3 length: 15 residues. Per the germline V gene, CDR1 is MNHEY and CDR2 is SMNVEV (reference sequence). V lost 8 bases and J 4 bases, leaving 21 bases between the germline ends. The DNA for the CDR3 is TGTGCCAGCTATTCAAGGCGCAGGGGTCGTTACGAGCAGTACTTC. It yields the protein CASYSRRRGRYEQYF.

The chain is built from TRBV4-1 and TRBJ1-1, with a tentative D call TRBD1 (5 bases). The CDR3 is 18 amino acids. Germline-derived CDR1 and CDR2 are MGHRA and YSYEKL. Trimming removed 1 base at V and 6 bases at J, with 24 bases between. Here the CDR3 reads CASSQVPQGGEKVAEAFF. In nucleotides, the CDR3 is TGCGCCAGCAGCCAAGTCCCCCAAGGAGGGGAGAAGGTGGCTGAAGCTTTCTTT.

The chain joins TRBV6-1 to TRBJ2-3; weak D call: TRBD2 (6 bases). V lost 10 bases and J 5 bases, leaving 19 bases between the germline ends. The CDR3 covers 14 residues. Germline V CDR1 and CDR2: MNHNS, SASEGT. The CDR3 DNA reads TGTGCCACCGGGGAGGTTTTGGAGGTAGATACGCAGTATTTT. Its translation: CATGEVLEVDTQYF.

As concerns this clone: The germline gene is not matched at one end of the junction; a read error may be the cause. The CDR3 protein is CASRMRRVGSTEAFF. The DNA of the CDR3 is TGTGCCAGTCGTATGCGGAGGGTTGGCAGCACTGAAGCTTTCTTT. V is TRBV19 and J is TRBJ1-1; no reliable D call. There are 15 residues in the CDR3. In germline, CDR1 is LNHDA, CDR2 SQIVND (reference sequence).

This sequence joins TRBV27 and TRBJ2-3; D may be TRBD2 (6 bases). CDR1 is MNHEY and CDR2 is SMNVEV in the germline V gene (reference sequence). V was clipped by 5 bases and J by 2 bases, with 11 bases between them. CDR3 length equals 14 residues. This chain's CDR3 is CASSKRAHTDTQYF. The CDR3, as DNA: TGTGCCAGCAGTAAGCGGGCGCACACAGATACGCAGTATTTT.

This clone was counted a single time. The rearrangement joins TRBV5-8 to TRBJ1-5; maybe TRBD1 (5 bases). The CDR3 has 15 amino acids. The V and J ends lost 2 bases and 0 bases respectively, with 9 bases between them. Germline V gene data show CDR1 as SGHTS and CDR2 as YDEGEE. CDR3 amino acids: CASSFTGFSNQPQHF. Here the CDR3 DNA reads TGTGCCAGCAGCTTCACAGGATTTAGCAATCAGCCCCAGCATTTT.